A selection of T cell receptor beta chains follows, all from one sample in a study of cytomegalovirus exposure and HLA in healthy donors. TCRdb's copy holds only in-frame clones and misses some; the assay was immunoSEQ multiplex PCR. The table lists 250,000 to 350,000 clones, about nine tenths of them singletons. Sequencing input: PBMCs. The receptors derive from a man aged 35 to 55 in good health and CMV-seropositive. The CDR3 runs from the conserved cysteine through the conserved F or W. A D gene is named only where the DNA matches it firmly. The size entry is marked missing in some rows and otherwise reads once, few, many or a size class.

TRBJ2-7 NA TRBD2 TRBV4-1 CASSLDPSGGVEQYF TGCGCCAGCAGCCTGGATCCTAGCGGGGGGGTAGAGCAGTACTTC
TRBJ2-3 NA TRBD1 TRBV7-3 CASSPDGGQTGGSDTQYF TGTGCCAGCAGCCCAGATGGAGGGCAGACAGGGGGCTCAGATACGCAGTATTTT
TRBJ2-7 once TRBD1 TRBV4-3 CASSQDGTGGYEQYF TGCGCCAGCAGCCAAGACGGGACAGGGGGTTACGAGCAGTACTTC
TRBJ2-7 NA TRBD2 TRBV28 CASRVSPPGLVVLEQYF TGTGCCAGCAGAGTTTCCCCCCCGGGACTAGTGGTTCTCGAGCAGTACTTC
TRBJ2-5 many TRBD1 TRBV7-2 CASSRDRGGETQYF TGTGCCAGCAGCCGGGACAGGGGAGGGGAGACCCAGTACTTC
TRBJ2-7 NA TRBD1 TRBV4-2 CASSRPGTGYHEQYF TGTGCCAGCAGCCGCCCCGGGACAGGTTACCACGAGCAGTACTTC
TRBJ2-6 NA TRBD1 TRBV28 CASSYLSGTGTGANVLTF TGTGCCAGCAGCTATCTCTCCGGGACAGGGACTGGGGCCAACGTCCTGACTTTC
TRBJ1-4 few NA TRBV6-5 CASSRQEKLFF TGTGCCAGCAGTCGCCAGGAAAAACTGTTTTTT
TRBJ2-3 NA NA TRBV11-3 CASSLDPSEGDTQYF TGTGCCAGCAGCTTAGATCCTAGCGAGGGAGATACGCAGTATTTT
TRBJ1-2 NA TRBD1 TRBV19 CASSDRGDGYTF TGTGCCAGTAGTGACAGGGGGGATGGCTACACCTTC
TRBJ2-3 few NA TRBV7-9 CASSSQAPEGTQYF TGTGCCAGCAGCTCCCAGGCCCCCGAGGGTACGCAGTATTTT
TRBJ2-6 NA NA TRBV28 CASSLGLTPGANVLTF TGTGCCAGCAGTTTAGGGCTGACCCCCGGGGCCAACGTCCTGACTTTC
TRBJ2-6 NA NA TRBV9 CASSARYNSGANVLTF TGTGCCAGCAGCGCCCGTTATAACTCTGGGGCCAACGTCCTGACTTTC
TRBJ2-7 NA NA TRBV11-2 CASSSGLGATYF TGTGCCAGCAGCTCGGGTTTGGGGGCGACGTACTTC
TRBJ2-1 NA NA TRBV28 CASSLEGGEQFF TGTGCCAGCAGTTTGGAGGGCGGCGAGCAGTTCTTC
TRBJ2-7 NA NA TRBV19 CASSPRFTPLSYEQYF TGTGCCAGTAGTCCCCGTTTCACCCCACTCTCCTACGAGCAGTACTTC
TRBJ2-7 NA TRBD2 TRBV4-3 CASSQDHPTSGSYEQYF TGCGCCAGCAGCCAAGATCACCCGACTAGCGGCTCCTACGAGCAGTACTTC
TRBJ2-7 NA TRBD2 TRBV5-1 CASSFGGGTAYEQYF TGCGCCAGCAGCTTCGGGGGGGGGACCGCCTACGAGCAGTACTTC
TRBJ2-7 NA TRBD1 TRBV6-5 CASRHGQGAKYEQYF TGTGCCAGCAGACATGGACAGGGGGCGAAATACGAGCAGTACTTC
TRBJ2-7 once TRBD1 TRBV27 CASSRTGVAYEQYF TGTGCCAGCAGTCGGACAGGGGTCGCCTACGAGCAGTACTTC
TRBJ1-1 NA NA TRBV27 CASSLRRANTEAFF TGTGCCAGCAGTTTACGCAGGGCGAACACTGAAGCTTTCTTT
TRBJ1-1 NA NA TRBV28 CASTRHRVMNTEAFF TGTGCCAGCACCCGCCATCGGGTCATGAACACTGAAGCTTTCTTT
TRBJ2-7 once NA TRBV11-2 CASSLGEAGTYEQYF TGTGCCAGCAGCTTAGGGGAGGCAGGCACCTACGAGCAGTACTTC
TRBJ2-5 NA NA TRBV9 CASSAGNGETQYF TGTGCCAGCAGCGCCGGGAACGGAGAGACCCAGTACTTC
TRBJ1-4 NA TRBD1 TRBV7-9 CASSAWTGGGEKLFF TGTGCCAGCAGCGCCTGGACAGGGGGAGGTGAAAAACTGTTTTTT
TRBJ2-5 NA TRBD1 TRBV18 CASSPGEGAQETQYF TGTGCCAGCTCACCAGGCGAGGGGGCTCAGGAGACCCAGTACTTC
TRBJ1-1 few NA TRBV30 CAWSVLRDTEAFF TGTGCCTGGAGTGTATTGCGGGACACTGAAGCTTTCTTT
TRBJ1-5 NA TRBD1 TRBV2 CASSIGTGSRSNQPQHF TGTGCCAGCAGTATCGGGACAGGGTCTCGTAGCAATCAGCCCCAGCATTTT
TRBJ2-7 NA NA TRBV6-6 CASSSWDSSYEQYF TGTGCCAGCAGTTCCTGGGACTCCTCCTACGAGCAGTACTTC
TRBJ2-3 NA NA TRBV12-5 CASGAGLLGTDTQYF TGTGCTAGTGGGGCGGGTCTTCTCGGCACAGATACGCAGTATTTT
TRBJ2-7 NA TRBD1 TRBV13 CASSSPLGTGSSYEQYF TGTGCCAGCAGCTCCCCTCTCGGGACAGGAAGCTCCTACGAGCAGTACTTC
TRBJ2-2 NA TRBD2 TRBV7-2 CASSPLAGATGELFF TGTGCCAGCAGCCCTTTAGCGGGAGCGACCGGGGAGCTGTTTTTT
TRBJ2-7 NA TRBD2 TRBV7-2 CASSGTSGSGYEQYF TGTGCCAGCAGCGGGACTAGCGGGAGTGGGTACGAGCAGTACTTC
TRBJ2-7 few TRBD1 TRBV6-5 CASSSDRGINEQYF TGTGCCAGCAGTTCGGACAGGGGAATTAACGAGCAGTACTTC
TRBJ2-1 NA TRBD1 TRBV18 CASSPQEGQGGRNEQFF TGTGCCAGCTCCCCACAGGAGGGACAGGGCGGGAGAAATGAGCAGTTCTTC
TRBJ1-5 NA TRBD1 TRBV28 CASRGQIGPYSNQPQHF TGTGCCAGCCGGGGACAGATTGGTCCGTATAGCAATCAGCCCCAGCATTTT
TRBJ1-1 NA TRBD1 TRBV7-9 CASSWTGTDTEAFF TGTGCCAGCAGCTGGACAGGGACGGACACTGAAGCTTTCTTT
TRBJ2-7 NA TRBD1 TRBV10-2 CASRSQGAYEQYF TGCGCCAGCAGATCACAGGGGGCGTACGAGCAGTACTTC
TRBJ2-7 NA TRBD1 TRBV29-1 CSVAAGTVISYEQYF TGCAGCGTGGCCGCAGGGACAGTAATCTCCTACGAGCAGTACTTC
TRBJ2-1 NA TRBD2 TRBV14 CASSQPGLKQFF TGTGCCAGCAGCCAACCGGGACTAAAGCAGTTCTTC
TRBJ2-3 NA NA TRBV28 CASRPGGPTDTQYF TGTGCCAGCAGACCCGGAGGGCCCACAGATACGCAGTATTTT
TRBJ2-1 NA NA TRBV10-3 CAISESYGLLDNEQFF TGTGCCATCAGTGAGTCGTATGGCCTTCTAGATAATGAGCAGTTCTTC
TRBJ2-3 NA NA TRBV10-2 CASGLRTDTQYF TGCGCCAGCGGGCTCAGGACAGATACGCAGTATTTT
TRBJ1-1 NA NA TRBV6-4 CASRRTPGGSTEAFF TGTGCCAGCAGACGTACCCCGGGGGGCTCAACTGAAGCTTTCTTT
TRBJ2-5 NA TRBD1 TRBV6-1 CASSVGQGQETQYF TGTGCCAGCAGCGTGGGACAGGGCCAAGAGACCCAGTACTTC
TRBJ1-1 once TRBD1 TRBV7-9 CASSFDRGEAFF TGTGCCAGCAGCTTCGACAGGGGTGAAGCTTTCTTT
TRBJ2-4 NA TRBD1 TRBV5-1 CASSETGALAKNIQYF TGCGCCAGCAGCGAGACAGGGGCGTTAGCCAAAAACATTCAGTACTTC
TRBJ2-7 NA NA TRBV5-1 CASRNGMGGQTYEQYF TGCGCCAGCAGGAATGGGATGGGCGGACAGACCTACGAGCAGTACTTC
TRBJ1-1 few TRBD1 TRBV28 CASSQIGTENTEAFF TGTGCCAGCAGCCAAATCGGGACAGAGAACACTGAAGCTTTCTTT
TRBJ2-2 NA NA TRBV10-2 CASGHRAGELFF TGCGCCAGCGGGCACAGGGCTGGGGAGCTGTTTTTT
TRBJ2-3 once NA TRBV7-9 CASSLALATDTQYF TGTGCCAGCAGCTTAGCGCTGGCCACAGATACGCAGTATTTT
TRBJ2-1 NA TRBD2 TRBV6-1 CASSEVLAGDVDEQFF TGTGCCAGCAGTGAAGTACTAGCGGGAGATGTAGATGAGCAGTTCTTC
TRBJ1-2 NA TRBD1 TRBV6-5 CASSNPDRGRYGYTF TGTGCCAGCAGTAACCCCGACAGGGGCCGTTATGGCTACACCTTC
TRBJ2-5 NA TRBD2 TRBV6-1 CASSVGGSWETQYF TGTGCCAGCAGTGTCGGCGGGAGCTGGGAGACCCAGTACTTC
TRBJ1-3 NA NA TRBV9 CASSVGQGTGNTIYF TGTGCCAGCAGCGTAGGGCAGGGTACTGGAAACACCATATATTTT
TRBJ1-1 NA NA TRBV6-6 CASSYFGGLTEAFF TGTGCCAGCAGTTACTTTGGAGGGCTCACTGAAGCTTTCTTT
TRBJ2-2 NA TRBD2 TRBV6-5 CASSYERGRRTGELFF TGTGCCAGCAGTTACGAGCGGGGGCGTCGGACCGGGGAGCTGTTTTTT